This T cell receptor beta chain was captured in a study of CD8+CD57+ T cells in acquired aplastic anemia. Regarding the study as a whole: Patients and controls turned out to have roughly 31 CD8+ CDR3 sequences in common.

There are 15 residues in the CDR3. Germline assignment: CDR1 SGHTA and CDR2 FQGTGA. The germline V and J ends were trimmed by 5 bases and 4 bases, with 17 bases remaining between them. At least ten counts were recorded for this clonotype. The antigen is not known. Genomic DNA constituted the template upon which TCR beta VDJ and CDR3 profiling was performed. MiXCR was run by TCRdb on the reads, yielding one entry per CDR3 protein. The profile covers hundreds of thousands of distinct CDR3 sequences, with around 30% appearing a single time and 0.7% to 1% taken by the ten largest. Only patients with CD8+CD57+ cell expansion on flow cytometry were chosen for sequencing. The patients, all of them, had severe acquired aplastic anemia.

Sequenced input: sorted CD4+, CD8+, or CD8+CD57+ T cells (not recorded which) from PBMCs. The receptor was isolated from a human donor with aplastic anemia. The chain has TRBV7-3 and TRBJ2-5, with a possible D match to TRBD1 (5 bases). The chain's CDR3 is CASSPGPQRGETQYF. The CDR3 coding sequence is TGTGCCAGCAGCCCCGGGCCCCAAAGGGGAGAGACCCAGTACTTC.